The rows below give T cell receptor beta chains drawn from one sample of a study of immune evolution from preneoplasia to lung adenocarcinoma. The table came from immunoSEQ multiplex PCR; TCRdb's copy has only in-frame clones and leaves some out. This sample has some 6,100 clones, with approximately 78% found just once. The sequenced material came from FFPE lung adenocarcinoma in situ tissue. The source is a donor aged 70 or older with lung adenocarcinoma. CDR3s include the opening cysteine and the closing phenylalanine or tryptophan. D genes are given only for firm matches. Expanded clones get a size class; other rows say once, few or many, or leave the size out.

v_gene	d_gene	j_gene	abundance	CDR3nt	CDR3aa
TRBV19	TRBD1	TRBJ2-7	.	TGTGCCAGTGGGACAGGGGCCGTCCACGAGCAGTACTTC	CASGTGAVHEQYF
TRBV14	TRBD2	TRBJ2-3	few	TGTGCCAGCAGCCTACTCGGGACTAGAACAGATACGCAGTATTTT	CASSLLGTRTDTQYF
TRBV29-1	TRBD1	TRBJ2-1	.	TGCAGCGTTGGGGGGACAGTCCCCTTCAATGAGCAGTTCTTC	CSVGGTVPFNEQFF
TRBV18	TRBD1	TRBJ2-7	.	TGTGCCAGCACGCGAACAGGGGGCGCATACGAGCAGTACTTC	CASTRTGGAYEQYF
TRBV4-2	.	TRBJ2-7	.	TGTGCCAGCAGCTTATCGGCCACATACTACGAGCAGTACTTC	CASSLSATYYEQYF
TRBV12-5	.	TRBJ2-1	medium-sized	TGTGCTAGTGGTTGGATGTTTGGCACGAACAATGAGCAGTTCTTC	CASGWMFGTNNEQFF
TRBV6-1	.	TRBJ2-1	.	TGTGCCAGCACCTCAGAACCGAGCTCCTACAATGAGCAGTTCTTC	CASTSEPSSYNEQFF
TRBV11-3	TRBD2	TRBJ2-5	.	TGTGCCAGCAGCCCCCCGGGCGGGGGGATTGAAGAGACCCAGTACTTC	CASSPPGGGIEETQYF
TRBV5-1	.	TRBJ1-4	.	TGCGCCAGCAGGTTAGGAGGAGGGGCGCGTGAAAAACTGTTTTTT	CASRLGGGAREKLFF
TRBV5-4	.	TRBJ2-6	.	TGTGCCAGCAGCGGAGTGAGTTCTGGGGCCAACGTCCTGACTTTC	CASSGVSSGANVLTF